This T cell receptor beta chain comes out of a study of cytomegalovirus exposure and HLA in healthy donors. Study-level information: When fewer than 400 donors were genotyped, about 80% of them were found to fall in the Caucasian-associated ancestry cluster.

Researchers ran the PCR with 60 Vbeta and 13 Jbeta primers. Clones were read by immunoSEQ multiplex PCR, and TCRdb kept only the in-frame ones, dropping some. This sample has around 200,000 clones, with roughly 80% found just once. Germline-derived CDR1 and CDR2 are MNHEY and SMNVEV (reference sequence). This CDR3 has 12 amino acids. The V end lost 6 bases, the J end lost 10 bases, and 15 bases lay between the germline ends. The TCR was taken from a girl under 10 years old in good health and CMV-seronegative. V gene TRBV27 combines with J gene TRBJ1-1; perhaps TRBD1 as D (5 bases). The specimen was PBMCs. The CDR3 sequence is CASSLGQGLAFF. In DNA form, the CDR3 reads TGTGCCAGCAGCCTTGGCCAGGGACTAGCTTTCTTT.